This section outlines one T cell receptor beta chain sequence together with its context. The data originate from a study of shared clonotypes between healthy human individuals. Deep was the level at which the assay was run. Authors' data handling: As immunoSEQ supplied junction-only sequences (without quality scores), filtering differed. The repertoire was sequenced with immunoSEQ multiplex PCR; TCRdb's copy has only in-frame clones and lacks some. From that table come the V and J calls and clone size; the DNA was used to work out D and trimming. The data show hundreds of thousands of clones, over 60% seen once. This CDR3 has 13 amino acids. Germline V gene lookup returns CDR1 LNHDA and CDR2 SQIVND (reference sequence). Trimming took 6 bases from V and 6 from J, leaving 12 bases between them.

The TCR sequence derives from a woman between 40 and 50 years old in good health. Some clones in this sample may be carry-over from other donors' samples. V gene TRBV19 combines with J gene TRBJ1-5, with a weak D call TRBD1 (6 bases). Sequenced material: PBMCs. CDR3 nucleotide sequence: TGTGCCAGTAGCCAACAGGGCTCTCAGCCCCAGCATTTT. This gives the protein CASSQQGSQPQHF.